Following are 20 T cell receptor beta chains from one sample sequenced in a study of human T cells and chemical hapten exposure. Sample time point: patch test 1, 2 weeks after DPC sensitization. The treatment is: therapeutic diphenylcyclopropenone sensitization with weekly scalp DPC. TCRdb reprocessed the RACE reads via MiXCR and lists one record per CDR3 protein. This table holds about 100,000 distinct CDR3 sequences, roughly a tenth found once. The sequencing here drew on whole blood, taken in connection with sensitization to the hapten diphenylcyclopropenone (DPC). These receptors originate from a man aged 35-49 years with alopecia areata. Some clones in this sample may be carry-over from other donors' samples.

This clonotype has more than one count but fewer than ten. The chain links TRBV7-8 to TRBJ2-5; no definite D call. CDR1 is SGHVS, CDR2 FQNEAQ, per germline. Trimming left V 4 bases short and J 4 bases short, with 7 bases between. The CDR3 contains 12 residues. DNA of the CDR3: TGTGCCAGCAGCTCCCTAAGAGAGACCCAGTACTTC. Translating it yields CASSSLRETQYF.

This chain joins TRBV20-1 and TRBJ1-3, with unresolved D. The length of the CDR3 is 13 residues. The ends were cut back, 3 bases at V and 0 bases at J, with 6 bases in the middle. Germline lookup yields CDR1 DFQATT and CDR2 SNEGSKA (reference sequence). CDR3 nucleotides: TGCAGTGCTAGTCGGGGCTCTGGAAACACCATATATTTT. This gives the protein CSASRGSGNTIYF.

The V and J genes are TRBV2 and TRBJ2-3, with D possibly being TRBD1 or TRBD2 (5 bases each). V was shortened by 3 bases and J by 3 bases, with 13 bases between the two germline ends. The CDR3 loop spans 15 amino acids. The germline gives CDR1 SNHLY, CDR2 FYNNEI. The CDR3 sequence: CASSEMQGGTDTQYF. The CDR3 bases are TGTGCCAGCAGTGAGATGCAGGGCGGGACAGATACGCAGTATTTT. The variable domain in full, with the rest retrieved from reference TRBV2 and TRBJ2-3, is EPEVTQTPSHQVTQMGQEVILRCVPISNHLYFYWYRQILGQKVEFLVSFYNNEISEKSEIFDDQFSVERPDGSNFTLKIRSTKLEDSAMYFCASSEMQGGTDTQYFGPGTRLTVL.

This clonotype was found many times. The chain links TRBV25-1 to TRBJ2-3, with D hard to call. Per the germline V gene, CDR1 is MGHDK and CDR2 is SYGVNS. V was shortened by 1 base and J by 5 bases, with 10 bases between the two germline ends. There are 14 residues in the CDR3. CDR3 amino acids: CASSEFTVGDTQYF. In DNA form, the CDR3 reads TGTGCCAGCAGTGAATTCACGGTAGGAGATACGCAGTATTTT.

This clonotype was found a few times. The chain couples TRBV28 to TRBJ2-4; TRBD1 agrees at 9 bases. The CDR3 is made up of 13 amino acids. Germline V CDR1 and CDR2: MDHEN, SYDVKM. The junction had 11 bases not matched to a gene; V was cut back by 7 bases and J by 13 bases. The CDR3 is CASTAGTGFWQYF. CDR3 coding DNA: TGTGCCAGCACCGCCGGGACAGGGTTTTGGCAGTACTTC.

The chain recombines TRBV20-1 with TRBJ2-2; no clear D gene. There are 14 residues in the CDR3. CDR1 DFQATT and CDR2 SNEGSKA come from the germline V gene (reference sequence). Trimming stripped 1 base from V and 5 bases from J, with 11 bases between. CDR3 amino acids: CSARVGLSTGELFF. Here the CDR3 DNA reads TGCAGTGCTAGAGTAGGCTTGTCAACCGGGGAGCTGTTTTTT.

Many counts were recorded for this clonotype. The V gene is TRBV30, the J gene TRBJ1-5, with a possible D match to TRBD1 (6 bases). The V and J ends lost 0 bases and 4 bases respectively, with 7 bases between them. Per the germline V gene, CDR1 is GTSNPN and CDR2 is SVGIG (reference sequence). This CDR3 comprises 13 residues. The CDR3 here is CAWSVRGNQPQHF. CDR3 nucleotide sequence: TGTGCCTGGAGTGTAAGGGGGAATCAGCCCCAGCATTTT.

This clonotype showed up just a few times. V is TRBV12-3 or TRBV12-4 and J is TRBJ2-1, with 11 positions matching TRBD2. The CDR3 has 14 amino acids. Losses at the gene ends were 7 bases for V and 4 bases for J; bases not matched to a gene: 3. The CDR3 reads CASNLAGGYNEQFF. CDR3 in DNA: TGTGCCAGCAACCTAGCGGGAGGTTACAATGAGCAGTTCTTC.

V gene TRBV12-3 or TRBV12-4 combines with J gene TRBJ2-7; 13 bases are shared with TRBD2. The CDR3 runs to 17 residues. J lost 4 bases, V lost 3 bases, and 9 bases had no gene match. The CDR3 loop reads CASSFRPGLAGMYEQYF. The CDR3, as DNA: TGTGCCAGCAGTTTCCGCCCGGGACTAGCGGGAATGTACGAGCAGTACTTC.

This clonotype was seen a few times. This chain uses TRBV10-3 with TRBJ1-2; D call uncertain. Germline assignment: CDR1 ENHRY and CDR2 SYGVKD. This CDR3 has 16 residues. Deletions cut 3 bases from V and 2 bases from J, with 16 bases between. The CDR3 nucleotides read TGTGCCATCAGTGACCGGGTCGACAACCCGAACTATGGCTACACCTTC. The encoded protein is CAISDRVDNPNYGYTF.

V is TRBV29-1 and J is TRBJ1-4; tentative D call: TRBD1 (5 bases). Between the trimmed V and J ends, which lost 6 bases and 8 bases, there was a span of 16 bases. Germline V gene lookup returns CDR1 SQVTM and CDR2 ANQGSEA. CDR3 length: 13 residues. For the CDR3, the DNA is TGCAGCGTCCTAGGGGCAGGTAGAGAAAAACTGTTTTTT. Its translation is CSVLGAGREKLFF.

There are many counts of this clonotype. This CDR3 reads CASSLTSGGNEQFF. CDR3 DNA sequence: TGTGCCAGCAGTTTAACTAGCGGGGGCAATGAGCAGTTCTTC. The rearrangement links TRBV12-3 or TRBV12-4 to TRBJ2-1; TRBD2 agrees at 11 bases. CDR3 size: 14 residues. V dropped 2 bases and J dropped 6; count of bases not matched to a gene: 0.

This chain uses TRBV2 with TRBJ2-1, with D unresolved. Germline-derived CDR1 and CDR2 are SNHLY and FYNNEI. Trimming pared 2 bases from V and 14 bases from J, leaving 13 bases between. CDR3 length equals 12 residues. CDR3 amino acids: CASSEFTASKFF. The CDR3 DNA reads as TGTGCCAGCAGTGAATTTACTGCCTCGAAGTTCTTC.

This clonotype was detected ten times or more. CDR3 amino acids: CASSRTLVRYNEQFF. CDR3 sequence (DNA): TGTGCCAGCAGCCGGACCCTAGTACGGTACAATGAGCAGTTCTTC. V is TRBV6-5 and J is TRBJ2-1; D gene uncertain. This CDR3 spans 15 amino acids. V lost 6 bases and J 4 bases, leaving 16 bases between the germline ends. Germline loops: CDR1 MNHEY, CDR2 SVGAGI.

This chain's CDR3 is CASSQLAGPTDTQYF. The CDR3 DNA is TGTGCCAGCAGCCAACTAGCGGGACCCACAGATACGCAGTATTTT. The rearrangement links TRBV3-1 to TRBJ2-3; 9 positions match TRBD2. V was pared by 2 bases and J by 2 bases, with 2 bases of the junction left unmatched. This CDR3 region has 15 residues. Germline V CDR1 and CDR2: LGHDT, YNNKEL (reference sequence).

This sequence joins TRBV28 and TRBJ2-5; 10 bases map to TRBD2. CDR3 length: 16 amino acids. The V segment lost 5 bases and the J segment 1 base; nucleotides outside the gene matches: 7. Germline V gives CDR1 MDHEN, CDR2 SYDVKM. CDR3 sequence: CASSVKRTSGQETQYF. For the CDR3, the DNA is TGTGCCAGCAGTGTAAAACGGACTAGCGGCCAAGAGACCCAGTACTTC.

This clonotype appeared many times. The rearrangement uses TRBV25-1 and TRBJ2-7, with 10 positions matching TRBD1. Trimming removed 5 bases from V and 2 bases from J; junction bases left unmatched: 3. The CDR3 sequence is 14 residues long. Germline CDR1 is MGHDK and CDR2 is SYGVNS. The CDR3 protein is CASSRTGGTYEQYF. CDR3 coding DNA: TGTGCCAGCAGTAGGACAGGGGGAACCTACGAGCAGTACTTC.

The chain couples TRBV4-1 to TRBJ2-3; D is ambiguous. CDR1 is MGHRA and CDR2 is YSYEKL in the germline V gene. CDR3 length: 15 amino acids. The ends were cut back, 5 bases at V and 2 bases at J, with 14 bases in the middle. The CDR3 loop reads CASSYSVSSTDTQYF. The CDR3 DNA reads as TGCGCCAGCAGCTACTCAGTAAGTTCCACAGATACGCAGTATTTT.

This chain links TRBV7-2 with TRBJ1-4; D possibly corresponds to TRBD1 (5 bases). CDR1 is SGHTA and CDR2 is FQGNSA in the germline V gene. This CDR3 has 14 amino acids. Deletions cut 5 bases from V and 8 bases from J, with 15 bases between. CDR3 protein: CASSQGGVQEKLFF. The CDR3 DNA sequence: TGTGCCAGCAGCCAGGGCGGGGTTCAGGAAAAACTGTTTTTT.

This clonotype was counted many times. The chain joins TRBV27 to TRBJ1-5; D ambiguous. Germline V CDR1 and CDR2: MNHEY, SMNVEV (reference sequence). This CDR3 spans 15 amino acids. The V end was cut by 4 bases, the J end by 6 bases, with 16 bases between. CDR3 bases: TGTGCCAGCAGTTCGCGGGAACAGATGAGTCAGCCCCAGCATTTT. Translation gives CASSSREQMSQPQHF.